This T cell receptor beta chain was obtained from a study of CD4 T cells in relation to SARS-CoV-2 and coronaviruses. Study at large: Crossreactive spike epitopes shared across donors were mapped to their HLA restriction.

General study findings and limits: In approximately 70% of donors, memory CD4+ clonotypes crossrecognized SARS-CoV-2 and at least one common cold coronavirus spike.

On this clone itself: Its antigen is not known.

CD4+ T cells from unexposed donors were obtained before the COVID-19 pandemic (2011-2018). Cryopreserved PBMCs were CD4-enriched, then split into naive and memory cells. TCRdb's table, derived via immunoSEQ multiplex PCR, lists solely in-frame clones and lacks some. The sample has just under 65,000 clones, approximately 94% seen once; the top ten hold 0.12% to 0.15%. CDR1 and CDR2 (germline): MDHEN, SYDVKM. The V end lost 1 base, the J end lost 5 bases, and 14 bases lay between the germline ends. CDR3 size: 15 residues. The gene calls are TRBV28 and TRBJ2-5, with unresolved D. Sequencing used naive CD4+ T cells from PBMCs. This sample's subset: naive CD4+ T cells isolated by negative enrichment. This sequence originates from a human donor in good health. CDR3 nucleotides: TGTGCCAGCAGTTTATCCAGCCCCCTGGCGGAGACCCAGTACTTC. It yields the protein CASSLSSPLAETQYF.